These T cell receptor beta chains were read from a single sample in a study of T cell responses to AZD1222 COVID-19 vaccine. The table came from immunoSEQ multiplex PCR; TCRdb's copy has only in-frame clones and leaves some out. The table has approximately 100,000 clones, about nine tenths seen once. Here the sequenced sample was peripheral blood, taken 28 days after the second AZD1222 dose. These receptors originate from an adult who received the AZD1222 COVID-19 vaccine. Each CDR3 is given with its conserved first and last residue. A D gene is named only where the DNA matches it firmly. The size field is filled for only some rows; it gives once, few, many or a size class.

d_call,cdr3_length,j_call,v_call,clone_size,cdr3_nt,cdr3_aa
-,12,TRBJ2-7,TRBV11-3,once,TGTGCCAGCTCGGGGGCGGGGGACGAGCAGTACTTC,CASSGAGDEQYF
-,15,TRBJ1-6,TRBV6-2/TRBV6-3,once,TGTGCCAGCAGCACAACTTCGTACGTGGATTCACCCCTCCACTTT,CASSTTSYVDSPLHF
TRBD1,16,TRBJ1-6,TRBV3-1/TRBV3-2,once,TGTGCCAGCAGCCAAGATCAGACAGGGGAATATTCACCCCTCCACTTT,CASSQDQTGEYSPLHF
-,19,TRBJ2-6,TRBV11-2,-,TGTGCCAGCAGCTTAAGAACTTCGGGAAGAGACTCTGGGGCCAACGTCCTGACTTTC,CASSLRTSGRDSGANVLTF
TRBD1,16,TRBJ1-4,TRBV11-2,-,TGTGCCAGCAGCTTAGTAGGACAGGGGATCAATGAAAAACTGTTTTTT,CASSLVGQGINEKLFF
-,11,TRBJ2-5,TRBV28,few,TGTGCCAGCAGTTTATCAGAGACCCAGTACTTC,CASSLSETQYF
-,14,TRBJ1-1,TRBV18,-,TGTGCCAGCTCACCAGAACAGGAGAACACTGAAGCTTTCTTT,CASSPEQENTEAFF
-,13,TRBJ1-6,TRBV11-2,-,TGTGCCAGCAGCTTAGGACAGACCGATTCCCTCCACTTT,CASSLGQTDSLHF
-,13,TRBJ2-2,TRBV11-3,-,TGTGCCAGCAGCTTAGCGTCCGCCGGGGAGCTGTTTTTT,CASSLASAGELFF
-,18,TRBJ1-1,TRBV11-2,-,TGTGCCAGCAGCTTTGCGGGAGCACTTCCAGGATCAGACACTGAAGCTTTCTTT,CASSFAGALPGSDTEAFF
TRBD2,18,TRBJ2-1,TRBV7-2,-,TGTGCCAGCAGCTCCGCCGGGACTAGCGGGGGGGCCAGGAATGAGCAGTTCTTC,CASSSAGTSGGARNEQFF
-,10,TRBJ2-1,TRBV10-2,once,TGCGCCAGCAGTGACGATGAGCAGTTCTTC,CASSDDEQFF
-,15,TRBJ2-7,TRBV3-1/TRBV3-2,-,TGTGCCAGCAGCCAAGGGGTTAGCGGTGGTTACGAGCAGTACTTC,CASSQGVSGGYEQYF
TRBD1,15,TRBJ2-5,TRBV12-5,once,TGTGCTAGTGGGCCCGGGACAGGGGCCGGAGAGGCCCAGTACTTC,CASGPGTGAGEAQYF
-,13,TRBJ2-2,TRBV7-3,-,TGTGCCAGCAGCTTAACGAACACCGGGGAGCTGTTTTTT,CASSLTNTGELFF
-,14,TRBJ2-7,TRBV27,-,TGTGCCAGCAGTATCGGACTCACATCCCCCGAGCAGTACTTC,CASSIGLTSPEQYF
-,13,TRBJ1-6,TRBV14,-,TGTGCCAGCGGAGCGGTGGGTAATTCACCCCTCCACTTT,CASGAVGNSPLHF
-,14,TRBJ2-3,TRBV19,-,TGTGCCAGTAGCACCCGACAGGGCACAGATACGCAGTATTTT,CASSTRQGTDTQYF
TRBD1,16,TRBJ1-6,TRBV18,-,TGTGCCAGCTCACCAGAGACAGGGTCTTTCGGTTCACCCCTCCACTTT,CASSPETGSFGSPLHF
-,10,TRBJ2-7,TRBV29-1,few,TGCAGCGTTGTTGCCGGCGAGCAGTACTTC,CSVVAGEQYF
-,15,TRBJ1-2,TRBV6-4,once,TGTGCCAGCAGTGAGTCAGTGGGGACCAACTATGGCTACACCTTC,CASSESVGTNYGYTF
-,14,TRBJ2-7,TRBV3-1/TRBV3-2,-,TGTGCCAGCAAAGCGGGTGGGAGGTCTGACGAGCAGTACTTC,CASKAGGRSDEQYF
-,13,TRBJ1-5,TRBV6-4,once,TGTGCCAGCAGTGATGGGGGGTATCAGCCCCAGCATTTT,CASSDGGYQPQHF
TRBD2,15,TRBJ2-1,TRBV5-1,-,TGCGCCAGCAGCTTGGAGCTAGCGGGGGTTGATGAGCAGTTCTTC,CASSLELAGVDEQFF
-,13,TRBJ2-7,TRBV4-3,once,TGCGCCAGCGGGCAGAGGGGGGGGTACGAGCAGTACTTC,CASGQRGGYEQYF
-,13,TRBJ2-3,TRBV4-3,-,TGCGCCAGCAGCCCCCAGGGAGCAGATACGCAGTATTTT,CASSPQGADTQYF
-,16,TRBJ2-7,TRBV19,-,TGTGCCAGTAGCCCCATCCGTTCCAATGCCCTCTACGAGCAGTACTTC,CASSPIRSNALYEQYF
TRBD1,16,TRBJ2-3,TRBV6-5,few,TGTGCCAGCAGTTCCTACGACAGGGGGGGCACAGATACGCAGTATTTT,CASSSYDRGGTDTQYF
-,14,TRBJ1-1,TRBV13,-,TGTGCCAGCAGCTACAGCGCCAGAAACACTGAAGCTTTCTTT,CASSYSARNTEAFF
-,15,TRBJ1-3,TRBV3-1/TRBV3-2,-,TGTGCCAGCAGCCAAGCTTTAGGGTGGGGAAACACCATATATTTT,CASSQALGWGNTIYF
-,12,TRBJ2-2,TRBV19,-,TGTGCCAGCACCCTTGGGTACGGGGAGCTGTTTTTT,CASTLGYGELFF